Listed below are T cell receptor beta chains from one sample, sequenced in a study of shared clonotypes between healthy human individuals. TCRdb's copy holds only in-frame clones and misses some; the assay was immunoSEQ multiplex PCR. Among about 1.9 million clones listed, approximately 92% were seen once. The source material was naive CD8+ T cells from PBMCs. The receptors originated from a man younger than 35 in good health. Some clones in this sample may be carry-over from other donors' samples. Both conserved end residues are part of each CDR3. The D gene is left open where the match is weak. Size tells how often a clone was seen (once, few, many) or the class of an expanded clone, and some rows leave it out.

>TRBJ2-7|NA|TRBD2|TRBV4-2
TGTGCCAGCAGCCGACTAGCGGGAGACATCGAGCAGTACTTC
CASSRLAGDIEQYF
>TRBJ2-7|NA|TRBD2|TRBV4-3
TGCGCCAGCAGCCAAGCACCTAGCGGGAACTACGAGCAGTACTTC
CASSQAPSGNYEQYF
>TRBJ2-7|NA|NA|TRBV19
TGTGCCAGTAGGGAAGCAATTCGTTCCTACGAGCAGTACTTC
CASREAIRSYEQYF
>TRBJ2-7|once|NA|TRBV9
TGTGCCAGCAGCGTAGGCGGGACAACATACGAGCAGTACTTC
CASSVGGTTYEQYF
>TRBJ2-1|NA|NA|TRBV11-2
TGTGCCAGCAGCTTCTTCCGCAGACCCCAATACAATGAGCAGTTCTTC
CASSFFRRPQYNEQFF
>TRBJ2-7|NA|NA|TRBV13
TGTGCCAGCAGCCACAGCTCCTACGAGCAGTACTTC
CASSHSSYEQYF
>TRBJ2-7|NA|NA|TRBV28
TGTGCCAGCAGTCCTAGCTGGGACGGGTACCGATACGAGCAGTACTTC
CASSPSWDGYRYEQYF
>TRBJ2-5|NA|NA|TRBV2
TGTGCCAGCAGTGAAGCCTCGCCGGGGACTTTCCAAGAGACCCAGTACTTC
CASSEASPGTFQETQYF
>TRBJ1-1|NA|NA|TRBV6-1
TGTGCCAGCAGTGCTGGGCGGGGCCTTAAGACTGAAGCTTTCTTT
CASSAGRGLKTEAFF
>TRBJ2-3|NA|NA|TRBV11-2
TGTGCCAGCAACCCCAGGGGATCGAGCACAGATACGCAGTATTTT
CASNPRGSSTDTQYF
>TRBJ1-1|NA|NA|TRBV28
TGTGCCAGCAGTTCGGGGGCGGTGAACACTGAAGCTTTCTTT
CASSSGAVNTEAFF
>TRBJ2-3|once|NA|TRBV19
TGTGCCAGTAGTGCGAGCACAGATACGCAGTATTTT
CASSASTDTQYF
>TRBJ1-2|few|NA|TRBV4-1
TGCGCCAGCAGCCAAGGTCTGTCGAGGGGCTACACCTTC
CASSQGLSRGYTF
>TRBJ2-1|NA|TRBD2|TRBV11-2
TGTGCCAGCAGCCACGGGACTAGCGGGAGTAGGTACAATGAGCAGTTCTTC
CASSHGTSGSRYNEQFF
>TRBJ2-5|NA|NA|TRBV5-6
TGTGCCAGCAGCTTGTTCCCAGAAGAAGAGACCCAGTACTTC
CASSLFPEEETQYF
>TRBJ2-2|once|NA|TRBV11-1
TGTGCCAGCAGCCGTAACCCCCGGGGGGAGCTGTTTTTT
CASSRNPRGELFF
>TRBJ2-3|NA|TRBD2|TRBV4-3
TGCGCCAGCAGCCAAGCTTCCCCGGGTCGCGGGAGGCTCCTAAGCACAGATACGCAGTATTTT
CASSQASPGRGRLLSTDTQYF
>TRBJ2-1|NA|NA|TRBV5-8
TGTGCCAGCAGCTTGATCAGGGGACGTTACAATGAGCAGTTCTTC
CASSLIRGRYNEQFF
>TRBJ2-1|once|TRBD2|TRBV29-1
TGCAGCGTCATAGCGGGAGGGATTTACAATGAGCAGTTCTTC
CSVIAGGIYNEQFF
>TRBJ2-7|NA|NA|TRBV6-1
TGTGCCAGCAGTGGAACAGGGAATCTTCCGGTCTTC
CASSGTGNLPVF
>TRBJ2-7|NA|NA|TRBV5-6
TGTGCCAGCAGCTTGGAGACCCACGAGCAGTACTTC
CASSLETHEQYF
>TRBJ2-7|NA|NA|TRBV14
TGTGCCAGCAGCCAAGCAGACTACACCTACGAGCAGTACTTC
CASSQADYTYEQYF
>TRBJ2-7|NA|NA|TRBV29-1
TGCAGCGTTGGGCAGGGGTCCTCCTACGAGCAGTACTTC
CSVGQGSSYEQYF
>TRBJ1-4|NA|NA|TRBV4-1
TGCGCCAGCAGCCTCCGGGGTGGGGAAAAACTGTTTTTT
CASSLRGGEKLFF
>TRBJ2-7|NA|NA|TRBV13
TGTGCCAGCAGCTTAGATAGTACTACCGAGCAGTACTTC
CASSLDSTTEQYF
>TRBJ2-7|NA|TRBD1|TRBV27
TGTGCCAGCAGCTTTGGACAGGGCGGCTACGAGCAGTACTTC
CASSFGQGGYEQYF
>TRBJ2-3|NA|TRBD2|TRBV7-9
TGTGCCAGCAGTCGTACGACTAGCGGCACAGATACGCAGTATTTT
CASSRTTSGTDTQYF
>TRBJ2-3|NA|NA|TRBV5-4
TGTGCCAGCAGCTTAGACAGACTCACAGATACGCAGTATTTT
CASSLDRLTDTQYF